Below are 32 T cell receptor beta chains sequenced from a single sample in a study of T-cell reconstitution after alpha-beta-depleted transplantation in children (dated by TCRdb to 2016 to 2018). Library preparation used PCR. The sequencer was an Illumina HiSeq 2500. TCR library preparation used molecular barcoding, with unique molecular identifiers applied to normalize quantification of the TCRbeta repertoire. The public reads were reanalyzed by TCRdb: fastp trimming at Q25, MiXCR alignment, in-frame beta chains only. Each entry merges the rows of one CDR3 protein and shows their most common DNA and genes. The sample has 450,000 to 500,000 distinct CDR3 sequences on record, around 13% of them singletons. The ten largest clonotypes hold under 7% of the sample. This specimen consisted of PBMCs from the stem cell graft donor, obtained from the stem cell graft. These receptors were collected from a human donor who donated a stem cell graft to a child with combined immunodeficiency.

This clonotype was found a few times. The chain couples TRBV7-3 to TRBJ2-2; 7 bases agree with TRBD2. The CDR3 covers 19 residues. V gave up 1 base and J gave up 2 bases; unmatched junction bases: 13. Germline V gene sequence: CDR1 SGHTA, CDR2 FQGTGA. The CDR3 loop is CASSLSLGGGPPNTGELFF. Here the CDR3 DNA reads TGTGCCAGCAGCTTAAGTCTGGGGGGAGGGCCTCCTAACACCGGGGAGCTGTTTTTT.

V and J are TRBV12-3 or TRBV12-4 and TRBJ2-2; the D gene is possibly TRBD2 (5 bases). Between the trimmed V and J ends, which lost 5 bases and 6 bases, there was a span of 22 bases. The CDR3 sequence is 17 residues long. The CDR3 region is CASSPDRWGVSAGELFF. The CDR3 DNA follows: TGTGCCAGCAGTCCTGACCGCTGGGGAGTAAGTGCCGGGGAGCTGTTTTTT.

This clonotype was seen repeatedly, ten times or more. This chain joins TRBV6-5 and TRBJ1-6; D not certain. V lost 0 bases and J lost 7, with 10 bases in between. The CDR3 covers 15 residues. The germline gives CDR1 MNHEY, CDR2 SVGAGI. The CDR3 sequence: CASSYSTGGNSPLHF. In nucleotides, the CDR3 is TGTGCCAGCAGTTACTCGACCGGAGGCAATTCACCCCTCCACTTT.

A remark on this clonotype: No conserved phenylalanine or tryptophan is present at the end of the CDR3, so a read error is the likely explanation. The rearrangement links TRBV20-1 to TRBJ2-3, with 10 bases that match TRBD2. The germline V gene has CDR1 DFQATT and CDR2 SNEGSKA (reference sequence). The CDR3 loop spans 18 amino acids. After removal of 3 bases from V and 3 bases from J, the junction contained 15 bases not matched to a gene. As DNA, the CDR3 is TGCAGTGCTAGTGCTTCTGGAGTAGCGGGAGGAAGAACAGATACGCAGTATATT. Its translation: CSASASGVAGGRTDTQYI.

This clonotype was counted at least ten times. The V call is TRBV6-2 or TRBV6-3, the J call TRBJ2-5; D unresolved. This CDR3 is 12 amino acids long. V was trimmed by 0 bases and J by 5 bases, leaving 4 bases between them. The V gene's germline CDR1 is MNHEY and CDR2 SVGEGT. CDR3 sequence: CASSYSIETQYF. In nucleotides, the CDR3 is TGTGCCAGCAGTTACTCGATTGAGACCCAGTACTTC.

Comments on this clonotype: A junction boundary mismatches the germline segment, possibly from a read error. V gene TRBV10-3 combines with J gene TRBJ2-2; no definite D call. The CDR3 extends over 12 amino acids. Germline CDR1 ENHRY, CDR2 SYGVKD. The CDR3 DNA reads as TGTGCCATCAGTGATAACAGCGGGGAGCTGTTTTTT. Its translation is CAISDNSGELFF.

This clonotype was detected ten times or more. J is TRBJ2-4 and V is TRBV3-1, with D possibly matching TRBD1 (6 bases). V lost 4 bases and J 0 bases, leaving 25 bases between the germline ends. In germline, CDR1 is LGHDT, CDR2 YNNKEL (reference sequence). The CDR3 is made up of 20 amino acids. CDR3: CASSPQIKRDRSLAKNIQYF. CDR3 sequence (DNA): TGTGCCAGCAGCCCCCAGATCAAGCGAGACAGGTCTCTAGCCAAAAACATTCAGTACTTC.

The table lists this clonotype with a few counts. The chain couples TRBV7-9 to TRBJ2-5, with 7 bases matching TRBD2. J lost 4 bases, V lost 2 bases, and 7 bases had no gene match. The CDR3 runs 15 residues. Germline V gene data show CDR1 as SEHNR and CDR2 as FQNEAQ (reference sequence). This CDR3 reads CASSLSAGVGETQYF. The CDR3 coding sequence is TGTGCCAGCAGCTTATCGGCGGGAGTGGGAGAGACCCAGTACTTC.

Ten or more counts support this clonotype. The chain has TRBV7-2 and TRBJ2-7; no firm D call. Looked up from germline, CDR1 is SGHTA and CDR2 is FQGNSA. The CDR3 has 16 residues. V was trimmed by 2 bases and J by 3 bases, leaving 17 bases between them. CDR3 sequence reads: CASSLRYQAALYEQYF. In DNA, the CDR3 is TGTGCCAGCAGCTTAAGGTACCAGGCAGCACTCTACGAGCAGTACTTC.

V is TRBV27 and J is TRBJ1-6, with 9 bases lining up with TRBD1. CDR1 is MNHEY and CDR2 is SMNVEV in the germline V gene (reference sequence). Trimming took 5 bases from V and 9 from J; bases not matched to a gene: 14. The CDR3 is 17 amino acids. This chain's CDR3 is CASSTYPGIQGASPLHF. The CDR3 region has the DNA TGTGCCAGCAGTACTTACCCCGGTATACAGGGGGCTTCACCCCTCCACTTT.

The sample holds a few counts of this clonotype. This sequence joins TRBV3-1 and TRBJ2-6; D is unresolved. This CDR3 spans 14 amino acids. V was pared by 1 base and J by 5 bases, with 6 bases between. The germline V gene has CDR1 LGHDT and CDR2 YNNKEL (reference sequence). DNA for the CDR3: TGTGCCAGCAGCCAAGTGGCGAGGGCCAACGTCCTGACTTTC. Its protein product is CASSQVARANVLTF. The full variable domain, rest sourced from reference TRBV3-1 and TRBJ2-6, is DTAVSQTPKYLVTQMGNDKSIKCEQNLGHDTMYWYKQDSKKFLKIMFSYNNKELIINETVPNRFSPKSPDKAHLNLHINSLELGDSAVYFCASSQVARANVLTFGAGSRLTVL.

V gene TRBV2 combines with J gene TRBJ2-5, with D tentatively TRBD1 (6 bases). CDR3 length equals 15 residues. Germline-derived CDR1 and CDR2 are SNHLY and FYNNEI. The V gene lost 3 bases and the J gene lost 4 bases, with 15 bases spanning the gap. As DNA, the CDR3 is TGTGCCAGCAGTGAGCTGAGAGGGGGTCGAGAGACCCAGTACTTC. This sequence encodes CASSELRGGRETQYF. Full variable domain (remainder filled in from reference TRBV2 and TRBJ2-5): EPEVTQTPSHQVTQMGQEVILRCVPISNHLYFYWYRQILGQKVEFLVSFYNNEISEKSEIFDDQFSVERPDGSNFTLKIRSTKLEDSAMYFCASSELRGGRETQYFGPGTRLLVL.

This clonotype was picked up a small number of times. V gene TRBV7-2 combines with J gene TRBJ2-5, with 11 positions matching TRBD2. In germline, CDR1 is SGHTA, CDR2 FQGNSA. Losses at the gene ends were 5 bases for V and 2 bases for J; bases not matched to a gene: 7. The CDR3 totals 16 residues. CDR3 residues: CASSISGTSGQETQYF. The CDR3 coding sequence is TGTGCCAGCAGCATCTCCGGGACTAGCGGACAAGAGACCCAGTACTTC.

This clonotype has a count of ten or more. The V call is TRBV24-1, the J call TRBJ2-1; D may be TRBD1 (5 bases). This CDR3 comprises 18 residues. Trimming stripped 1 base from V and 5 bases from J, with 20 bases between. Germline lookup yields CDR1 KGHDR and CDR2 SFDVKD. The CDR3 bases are TGTGCCACCAGTGATTTTGGTCCAGGGCCGTACCAAAACAATGAGCAGTTCTTC. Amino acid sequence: CATSDFGPGPYQNNEQFF.

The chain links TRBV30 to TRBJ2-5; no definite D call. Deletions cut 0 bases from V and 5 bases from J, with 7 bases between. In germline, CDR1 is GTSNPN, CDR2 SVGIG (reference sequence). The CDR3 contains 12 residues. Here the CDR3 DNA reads TGTGCCTGGAGTGTGGGGTGGGAGACCCAGTACTTC. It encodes CAWSVGWETQYF. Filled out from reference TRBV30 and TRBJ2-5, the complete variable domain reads SQTIHQWPATLVQPVGSPLSLECTVEGTSNPNLYWYRQAAGRGLQLLFYSVGIGQISSEVPQNLSASRPQDRQFILSSKKLLLSDSGFYLCAWSVGWETQYFGPGTRLLVL.

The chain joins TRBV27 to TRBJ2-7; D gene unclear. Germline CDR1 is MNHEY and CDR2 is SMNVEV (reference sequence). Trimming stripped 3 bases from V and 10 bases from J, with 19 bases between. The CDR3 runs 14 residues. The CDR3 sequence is CASSFFASSHAQYF. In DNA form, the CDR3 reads TGTGCCAGCAGTTTCTTCGCCAGTTCTCACGCTCAGTACTTC.

CDR3 in amino acids: CASSQSDGGPGELFF. The CDR3 region has the DNA TGCGCCAGCAGCCAATCGGATGGGGGTCCCGGGGAGCTGTTTTTT. The V and J genes are TRBV4-3 and TRBJ2-2, with D perhaps matching TRBD1 or TRBD2 (5 bases each). The V gene's germline CDR1 is LGHNA and CDR2 YSLEER. The CDR3 sequence is 15 residues long. The V gene lost 2 bases and the J gene lost 6 bases, with 13 bases spanning the gap.

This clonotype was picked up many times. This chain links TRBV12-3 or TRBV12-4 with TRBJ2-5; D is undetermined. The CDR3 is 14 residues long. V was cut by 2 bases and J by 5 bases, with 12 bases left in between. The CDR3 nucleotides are TGTGCCAGCAGTTTACGCCACCCGTGGGAGACCCAGTACTTC. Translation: CASSLRHPWETQYF.

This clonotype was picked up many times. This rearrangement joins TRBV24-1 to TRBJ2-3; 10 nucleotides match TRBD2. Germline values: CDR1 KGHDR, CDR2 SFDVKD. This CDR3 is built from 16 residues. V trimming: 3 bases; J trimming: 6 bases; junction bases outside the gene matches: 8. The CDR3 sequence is CATSDPAGGPIDTQYF. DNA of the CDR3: TGTGCCACCAGTGATCCAGCGGGAGGGCCAATCGATACGCAGTATTTT.

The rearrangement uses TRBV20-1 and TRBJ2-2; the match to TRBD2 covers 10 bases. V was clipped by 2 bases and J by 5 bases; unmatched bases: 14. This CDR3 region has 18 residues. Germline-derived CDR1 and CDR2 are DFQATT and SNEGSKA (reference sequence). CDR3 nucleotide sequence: TGCAGTGCTAGACCCCCCCGGGAGCGGGGGGGTTTAACCGGGGAGCTGTTTTTT. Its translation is CSARPPRERGGLTGELFF.

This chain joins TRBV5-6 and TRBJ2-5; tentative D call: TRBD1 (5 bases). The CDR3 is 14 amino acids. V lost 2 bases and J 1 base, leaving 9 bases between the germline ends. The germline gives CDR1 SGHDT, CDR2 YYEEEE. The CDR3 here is CASSLQVPQETQYF. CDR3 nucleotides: TGTGCCAGCAGCTTACAGGTGCCCCAAGAGACCCAGTACTTC.

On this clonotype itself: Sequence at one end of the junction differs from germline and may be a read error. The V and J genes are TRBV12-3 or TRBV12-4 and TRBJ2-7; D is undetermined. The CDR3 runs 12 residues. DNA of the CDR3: TGTGCCAGCAGTTCCTCGGGCAGGCACCTAATCTTC. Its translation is CASSSSGRHLIF.

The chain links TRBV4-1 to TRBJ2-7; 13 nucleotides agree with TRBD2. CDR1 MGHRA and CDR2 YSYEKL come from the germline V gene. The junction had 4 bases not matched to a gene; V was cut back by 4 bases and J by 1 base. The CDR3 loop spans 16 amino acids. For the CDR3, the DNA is TGCGCCAGCAGCCCGGGACTAGCGGGGCATTCCTACGAGCAGTACTTC. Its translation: CASSPGLAGHSYEQYF.

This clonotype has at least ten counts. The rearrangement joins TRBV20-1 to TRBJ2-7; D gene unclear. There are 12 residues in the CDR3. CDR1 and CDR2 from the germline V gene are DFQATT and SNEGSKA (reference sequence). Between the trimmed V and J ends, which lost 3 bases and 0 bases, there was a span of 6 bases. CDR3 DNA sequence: TGCAGTGCTAGGGAGAGCTCCTACGAGCAGTACTTC. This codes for CSARESSYEQYF.

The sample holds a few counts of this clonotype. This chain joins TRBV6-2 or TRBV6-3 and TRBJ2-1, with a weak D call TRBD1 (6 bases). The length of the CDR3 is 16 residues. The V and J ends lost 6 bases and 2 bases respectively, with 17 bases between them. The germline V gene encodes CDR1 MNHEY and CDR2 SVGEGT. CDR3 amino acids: CASSPDARGPYNEQFF. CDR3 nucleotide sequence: TGTGCCAGCAGCCCCGACGCCAGGGGCCCCTACAATGAGCAGTTCTTC.

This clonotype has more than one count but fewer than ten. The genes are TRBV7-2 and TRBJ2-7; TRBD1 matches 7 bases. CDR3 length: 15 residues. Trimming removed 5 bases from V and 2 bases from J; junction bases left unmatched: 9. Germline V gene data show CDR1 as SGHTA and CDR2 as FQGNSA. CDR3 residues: CASSVAGTAPYEQYF. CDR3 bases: TGTGCCAGCAGCGTCGCCGGGACAGCTCCCTACGAGCAGTACTTC.

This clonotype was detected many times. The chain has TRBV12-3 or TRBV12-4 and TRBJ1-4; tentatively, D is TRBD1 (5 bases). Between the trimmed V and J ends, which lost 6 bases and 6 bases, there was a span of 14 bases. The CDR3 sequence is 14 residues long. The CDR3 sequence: CASSPTGSHEKLFF. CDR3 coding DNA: TGTGCCAGCAGCCCTACAGGATCTCATGAAAAACTGTTTTTT.

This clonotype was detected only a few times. In nucleotides, the CDR3 is TGTGCCAGCAGCGTAGGGGATAGCGGCTCCTACGAGCAGTACTTC. This codes for CASSVGDSGSYEQYF. The chain employs TRBV9 and TRBJ2-7, with a possible D match to TRBD2 (6 bases). The CDR3 is made up of 15 amino acids. From germline, CDR1 is SGDLS and CDR2 YYNGEE. V lost 0 bases, J lost 0 bases, and 10 bases lay in between.

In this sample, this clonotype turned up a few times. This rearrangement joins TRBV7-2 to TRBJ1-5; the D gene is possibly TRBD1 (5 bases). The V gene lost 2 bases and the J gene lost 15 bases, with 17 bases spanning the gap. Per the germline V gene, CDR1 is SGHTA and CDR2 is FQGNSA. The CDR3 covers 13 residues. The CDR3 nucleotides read TGTGCCAGCAGCTTAAGGTCCGGGGACGGGGTGCATTTT. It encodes CASSLRSGDGVHF.

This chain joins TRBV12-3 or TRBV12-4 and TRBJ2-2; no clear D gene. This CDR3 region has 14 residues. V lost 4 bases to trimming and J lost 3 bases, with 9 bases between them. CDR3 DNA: TGTGCCAGCAGTTCCGGAGAGCACACCGGGGAGCTGTTTTTT. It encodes CASSSGEHTGELFF.

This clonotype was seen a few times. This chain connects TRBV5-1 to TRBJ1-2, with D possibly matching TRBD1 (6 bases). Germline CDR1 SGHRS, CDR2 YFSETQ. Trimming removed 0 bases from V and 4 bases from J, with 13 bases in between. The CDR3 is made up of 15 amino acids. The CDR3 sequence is CASSLEGGSGYGYTF. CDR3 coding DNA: TGCGCCAGCAGCTTGGAAGGGGGAAGTGGCTATGGCTACACCTTC.

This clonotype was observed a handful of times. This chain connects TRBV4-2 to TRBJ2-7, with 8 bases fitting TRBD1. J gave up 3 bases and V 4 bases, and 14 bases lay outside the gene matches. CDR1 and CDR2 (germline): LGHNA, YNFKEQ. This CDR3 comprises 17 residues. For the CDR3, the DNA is TGTGCCAGCAGCCGTCGTCGAAACAGGGGGGAAGTCTACGAGCAGTACTTC. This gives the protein CASSRRRNRGEVYEQYF.